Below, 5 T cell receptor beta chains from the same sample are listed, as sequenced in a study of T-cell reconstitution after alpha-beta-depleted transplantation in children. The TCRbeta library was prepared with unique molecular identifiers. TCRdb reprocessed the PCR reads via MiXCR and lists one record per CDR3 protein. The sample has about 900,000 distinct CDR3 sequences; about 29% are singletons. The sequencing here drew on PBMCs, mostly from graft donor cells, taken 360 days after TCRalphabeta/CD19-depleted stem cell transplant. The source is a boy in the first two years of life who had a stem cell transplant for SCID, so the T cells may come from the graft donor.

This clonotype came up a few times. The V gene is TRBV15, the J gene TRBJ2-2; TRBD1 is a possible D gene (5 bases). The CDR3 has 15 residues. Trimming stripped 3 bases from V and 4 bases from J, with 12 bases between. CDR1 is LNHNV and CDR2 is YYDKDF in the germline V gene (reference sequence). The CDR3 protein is CATSSPVQGTGELFF. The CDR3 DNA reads TGTGCCACCAGCAGCCCCGTCCAGGGCACCGGGGAGCTGTTTTTT.

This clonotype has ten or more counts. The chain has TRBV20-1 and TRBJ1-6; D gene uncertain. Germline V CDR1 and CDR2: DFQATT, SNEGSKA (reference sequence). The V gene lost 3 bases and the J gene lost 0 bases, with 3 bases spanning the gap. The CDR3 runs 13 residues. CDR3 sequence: CSARGSYNSPLHF. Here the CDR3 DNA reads TGCAGTGCTAGGGGCTCCTATAATTCACCCCTCCACTTT.

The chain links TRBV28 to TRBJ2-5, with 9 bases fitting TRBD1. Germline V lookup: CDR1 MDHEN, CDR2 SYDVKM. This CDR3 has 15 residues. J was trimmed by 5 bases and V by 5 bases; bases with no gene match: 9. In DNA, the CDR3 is TGTGCCAGCAGTAACCCGGGACAGGGAGAGGAGACCCAGTACTTC. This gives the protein CASSNPGQGEETQYF.

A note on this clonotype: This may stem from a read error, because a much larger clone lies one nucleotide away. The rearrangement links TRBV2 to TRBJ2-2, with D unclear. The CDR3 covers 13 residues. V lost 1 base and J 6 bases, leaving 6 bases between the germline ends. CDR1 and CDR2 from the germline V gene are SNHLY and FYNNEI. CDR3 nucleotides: TGTGCCAGCAGTGAAGTGGGGTCCGGGGAGCTGTTTTTT. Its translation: CASSEVGSGELFF.

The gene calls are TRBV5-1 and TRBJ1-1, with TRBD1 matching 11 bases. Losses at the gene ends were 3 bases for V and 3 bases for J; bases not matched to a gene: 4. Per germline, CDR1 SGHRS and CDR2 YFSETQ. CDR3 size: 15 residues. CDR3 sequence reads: CASSWTGGPDTEAFF. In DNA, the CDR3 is TGCGCCAGCAGCTGGACAGGGGGCCCGGACACTGAAGCTTTCTTT.